These 2 T cell receptor beta chains were all obtained from the same sample, sequenced in a study of T cells after yellow fever vaccination. TCRdb passed the 5' RACE reads through MiXCR, listing each CDR3 protein once. The sample carries about 630,000 distinct CDR3 sequences, 9% to 15% recorded once. The material sequenced was PBMCs, taken on the day of the yellow fever booster vaccination. These receptors all stem from a man under 40 who received the YFV17D yellow fever vaccine.

This chain links TRBV4-2 with TRBJ2-1; TRBD1 or TRBD2 may be the D gene (5 bases each). Between the trimmed V and J ends, which lost 0 bases and 4 bases, there was a span of 13 bases. The CDR3 is 16 amino acids. Per the germline V gene, CDR1 is LGHNA and CDR2 is YNFKEQ. CDR3 amino acids: CASSQDGGTAYNEQFF. Written as DNA, the CDR3 is TGTGCCAGCAGCCAAGATGGTGGGACCGCATACAATGAGCAGTTCTTC.

This clonotype was detected a few times. V is TRBV6-5 and J is TRBJ1-2, with D possibly matching TRBD1 (6 bases). Germline CDR1 MNHEY, CDR2 SVGAGI. V was clipped by 0 bases and J by 0 bases, with 11 bases between them. There are 16 residues in the CDR3. The CDR3 DNA is TGTGCCAGCAGTTACTCGAGGACAGTTTCTAACTATGGCTACACCTTC. As protein: CASSYSRTVSNYGYTF.